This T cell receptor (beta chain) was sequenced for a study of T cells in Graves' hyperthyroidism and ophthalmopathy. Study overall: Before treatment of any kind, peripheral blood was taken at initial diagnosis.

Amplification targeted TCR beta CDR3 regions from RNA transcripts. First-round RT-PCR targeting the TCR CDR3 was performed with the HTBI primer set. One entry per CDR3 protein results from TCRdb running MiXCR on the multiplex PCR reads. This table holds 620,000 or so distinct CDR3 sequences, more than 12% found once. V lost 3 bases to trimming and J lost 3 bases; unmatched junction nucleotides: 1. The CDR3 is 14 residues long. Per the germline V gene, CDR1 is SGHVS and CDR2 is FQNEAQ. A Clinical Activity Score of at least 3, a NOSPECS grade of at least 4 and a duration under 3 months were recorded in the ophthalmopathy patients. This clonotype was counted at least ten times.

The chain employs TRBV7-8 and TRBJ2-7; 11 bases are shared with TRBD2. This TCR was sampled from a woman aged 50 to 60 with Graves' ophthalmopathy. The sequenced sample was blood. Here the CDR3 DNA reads TGTGCCAGCAGCTTGACTAGCGGGAACTACGAGCAGTACTTC. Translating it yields CASSLTSGNYEQYF.